Shown below are 15 T cell receptor beta chains from a single sample sequenced in a study of blood T cells in healthy people across ages. With a J-beta primer mix and a sample-barcoded 5' primer, a second PCR ran roughly 6 to 11 cycles. A single record per CDR3 protein comes from TCRdb applying MiXCR to the 5' RACE reads. The sample has around 670,000 distinct CDR3 sequences, approximately 30% seen once; the top ten hold 15% to 18%. Sequencing was performed on blood. Receptors originate from a woman aged 80 or over in good health.

This clonotype has ten or more counts. The chain employs TRBV4-3 and TRBJ2-1; the match to TRBD2 covers 13 bases. The CDR3 contains 16 residues. Germline CDR1 reads LGHNA; CDR2 reads YSLEER. Trimming at V came to 4 bases and at J to 4 bases, leaving 4 bases not matched to a gene. The CDR3 reads CASSRSLAGGYNEQFF. CDR3 coding DNA: TGCGCCAGCAGCCGCTCACTAGCGGGGGGGTACAATGAGCAGTTCTTC.

This clonotype was observed at least ten times. The V and J genes are TRBV29-1 and TRBJ2-3, with D hard to call. The CDR3 consists of 13 residues. Germline assignment: CDR1 SQVTM and CDR2 ANQGSEA. The V gene lost 3 bases and the J gene lost 2 bases, with 9 bases spanning the gap. The CDR3 protein is CSVDMGNTDTQYF. The CDR3 nucleotides read TGCAGCGTTGATATGGGAAACACAGATACGCAGTATTTT.

CDR3 residues: CASTPVPGAHEQFF. Here the CDR3 DNA reads TGTGCCAGCACCCCAGTTCCGGGGGCCCATGAGCAGTTCTTC. V gene TRBV5-5 combines with J gene TRBJ2-1, with D tentatively TRBD1 or TRBD2 (6 bases each). CDR3 length: 14 residues. Trimming pared 6 bases from V and 8 bases from J, leaving 18 bases between. Germline V gene lookup returns CDR1 SGHKS and CDR2 YYEKEE (reference sequence).

The chain carries TRBV7-2 and TRBJ1-6; maybe TRBD1 (5 bases). Germline loops: CDR1 SGHTA, CDR2 FQGNSA. This CDR3 comprises 14 residues. Trimming removed 1 base at V and 8 bases at J, with 9 bases between. CDR3 in DNA: TGTGCCAGCAGCTTAGGAGGGGAACATTCACCCCTCCACTTT. This sequence encodes CASSLGGEHSPLHF.

This clonotype has a handful of counts. The rearrangement links TRBV5-1 to TRBJ2-2; no clear D gene. V lost 5 bases, J lost 5 bases, and 16 bases lay in between. Germline CDR1 is SGHRS and CDR2 is YFSETQ. This CDR3 contains 15 residues. CDR3 sequence: CASRIGNGETGELFF. CDR3 sequence (DNA): TGCGCCAGCAGGATAGGGAACGGAGAGACCGGGGAGCTGTTTTTT.

This clonotype has only a few counts. J is TRBJ1-4 and V is TRBV5-6, with 7 bases fitting TRBD1. Germline V CDR1 and CDR2: SGHDT, YYEEEE. Trimming at V came to 2 bases and at J to 3 bases, leaving 4 bases not matched to a gene. The CDR3 is made up of 15 amino acids. The CDR3 nucleotides are TGTGCCAGCAGCTTACAGGGGAGGGCTAATGAAAAACTGTTTTTT. Amino acids: CASSLQGRANEKLFF.

This clonotype was seen at least ten times. V and J are TRBV20-1 and TRBJ1-5; TRBD1 might be the D (6 bases). The V and J ends lost 6 bases and 0 bases respectively, with 12 bases between them. The germline V gene encodes CDR1 DFQATT and CDR2 SNEGSKA (reference sequence). This CDR3 contains 14 residues. The CDR3 sequence: CSAPTGFSNQPQHF. The CDR3 bases are TGCAGTGCCCCGACAGGCTTTAGCAATCAGCCCCAGCATTTT.

J is TRBJ1-1 and V is TRBV15, with a possible D match to TRBD1 (5 bases). Between the trimmed V and J ends, which lost 8 bases and 1 base, there was a span of 14 bases. CDR1 LNHNV and CDR2 YYDKDF come from the germline V gene (reference sequence). This CDR3 region has 14 residues. CDR3 sequence (DNA): TGTGCCACCGGGGGTGAGGGATCGAACACTGAAGCTTTCTTT. Translated, it gives CATGGEGSNTEAFF.

The sample holds many counts of this clonotype. The chain uses TRBV6-5 and TRBJ2-5; D gene ambiguous. The V end was cut by 6 bases, the J end by 1 base, with 12 bases between. This CDR3 contains 14 residues. Germline CDR1 and CDR2: MNHEY and SVGAGI. The CDR3 loop reads CASRGGGSQETQYF. The CDR3 nucleotides read TGTGCCAGCAGAGGCGGCGGATCCCAAGAGACCCAGTACTTC.

This clonotype turned up a few times. The chain employs TRBV5-1 and TRBJ1-1; no reliable D call. This CDR3 contains 15 residues. Per the germline V gene, CDR1 is SGHRS and CDR2 is YFSETQ. V lost 4 bases and J lost 1, with 14 bases in between. The DNA of the CDR3 is TGCGCCAGCAGCCCCACCAATTATGGGAACACTGAAGCTTTCTTT. It translates to CASSPTNYGNTEAFF.

On this clonotype itself: One end of the junction is discordant with germline, which a read error may explain. This chain uses TRBV15 with TRBJ1-4, with no clear D. CDR1 is LNHNV and CDR2 is YYDKDF in the germline V gene (reference sequence). The CDR3 covers 14 residues. CDR3 DNA sequence: TGTGCCACCAGCTCTTGGGGTAGAGTGGAAAAACTGGTTTTT. Protein: CATSSWGRVEKLVF.

DNA of the CDR3: TGCAGTGCTAGTTACGAGTCGGCAGGGACCCTTTCGCCAGATACGCAGTATTTT. Translating it yields CSASYESAGTLSPDTQYF. The chain links TRBV20-1 to TRBJ2-3; TRBD1 or TRBD2 may be the D gene (5 bases each). CDR1 and CDR2 (germline): DFQATT, SNEGSKA (reference sequence). Trimming pared 3 bases from V and 4 bases from J, leaving 26 bases between. This CDR3 spans 18 amino acids.

The rearrangement uses TRBV13 and TRBJ2-7; 11 bases are a match to TRBD2. With 2 bases clipped from V and 4 bases from J, the junction kept 7 bases outside the gene matches. CDR1 and CDR2 (germline): PRHDT, FYEKMQ (reference sequence). The CDR3 loop spans 16 amino acids. The CDR3 coding sequence is TGTGCCAGCAGCTTAAGGGGCCCTAGCGGGAGGTACGAGCAGTACTTC. Protein product: CASSLRGPSGRYEQYF. Variable domain in full (rest from reference TRBV13 and TRBJ2-7): AAGVIQSPRHLIKEKRETATLKCYPIPRHDTVYWYQQGPGQDPQFLISFYEKMQSDKGSIPDRFSAQQFSDYHSELNMSSLELGDSALYFCASSLRGPSGRYEQYFGPGTRLTVT.

Turning to this clonotype: This may be a read error: a much more frequent sequence differs by one nucleotide. V is TRBV9 and J is TRBJ1-4, with 10 bases that match TRBD1. This CDR3 is built from 13 residues. Per the germline V gene, CDR1 is SGDLS and CDR2 is YYNGEE. CDR3 DNA sequence: TGTGCCAGCAGCACTGGGACAGGGGAAAAACGGTTTTTT. The encoded protein is CASSTGTGEKRFF.

The rearrangement joins TRBV12-3 or TRBV12-4 to TRBJ2-1; possibly TRBD2 for D (6 bases). V lost 7 bases and J lost 2, with 15 bases in between. This CDR3 has 15 amino acids. CDR3 residues: CASTHLASPYNEQFF. The CDR3 nucleotides read TGTGCCAGCACCCATCTAGCGAGCCCCTACAATGAGCAGTTCTTC.